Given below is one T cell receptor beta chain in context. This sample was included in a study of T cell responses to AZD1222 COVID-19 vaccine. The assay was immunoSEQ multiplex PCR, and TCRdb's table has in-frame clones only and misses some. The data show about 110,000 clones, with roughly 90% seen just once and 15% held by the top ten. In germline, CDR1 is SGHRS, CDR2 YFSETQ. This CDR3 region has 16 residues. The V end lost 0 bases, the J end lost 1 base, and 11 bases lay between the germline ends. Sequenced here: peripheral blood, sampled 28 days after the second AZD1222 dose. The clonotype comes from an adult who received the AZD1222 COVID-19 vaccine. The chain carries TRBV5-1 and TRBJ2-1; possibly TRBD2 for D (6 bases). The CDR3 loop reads CASSLGGTGSYNEQFF. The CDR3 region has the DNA TGCGCCAGCAGCTTGGGAGGGACTGGATCCTACAATGAGCAGTTCTTC.